This TCR beta chain was retrieved from a study of beta chain features in type 1 diabetes. This clone has just a few counts. Germline V gives CDR1 SGHTA, CDR2 FQGNSA. The V end lost 5 bases, the J end lost 6 bases, and 15 bases lay between the germline ends. The CDR3 runs to 14 residues. TCRB transcripts that were expressed got sequenced, as all of the isolated RNA had been reverse transcribed. Data came from immunoSEQ multiplex PCR; TCRdb stores just in-frame clones and leaves some out. Of 450,000 to 550,000 clones in the sample, 30% were seen once. The source of this sequence is a young man in good health. The sequencing sample was made of naive CD4+ T cells from blood. The gene calls are TRBV7-2 and TRBJ2-3; D is perhaps TRBD1 (5 bases). Here the CDR3 reads CASSRLQGVDTQYF. The CDR3 coding sequence is TGTGCCAGCAGCCGACTTCAGGGCGTGGATACGCAGTATTTT.